This TCR beta chain was profiled in a study of PD-1 blockade in classical Hodgkin lymphoma. Study context: Intravenous delivery of nivolumab at 3 mg/kg to patients occurred every 2 weeks. General study findings and limits: Before treatment, complete responders showed about the same diversity as newly diagnosed patients.

The time point denotes: cycle 4 day 1 (C4D1), after five to seven weeks of nivolumab. Relapse after autologous stem cell transplantation occurred in every patient, and brentuximab vedotin exposure varied. It was by magnetic negative selection that CD4+ T cells were purified from thawed PBMCs. This clone was picked up a small number of times. Antigen specificity is unknown. CDR3 size: 15 residues. CDR1 MNHEY and CDR2 SMNVEV come from the germline V gene (reference sequence). V lost 3 bases to trimming and J lost 2 bases; unmatched junction nucleotides: 5. Sequenced by immunoSEQ multiplex PCR; TCRdb stores in-frame clones only, minus some. The sample yields some 26,000 clones, 80% seen once.

The chain uses TRBV27 and TRBJ2-5, with TRBD2 matching over 8 bases. The sequences come from CD4+ T cells from blood, collected before the fourth cycle of nivolumab. This sequence was found in a human donor with classical Hodgkin lymphoma. The CDR3 sequence: CASSFGGGRQETQYF. The CDR3, as DNA: TGTGCCAGCAGTTTCGGCGGGGGGAGACAAGAGACCCAGTACTTC.